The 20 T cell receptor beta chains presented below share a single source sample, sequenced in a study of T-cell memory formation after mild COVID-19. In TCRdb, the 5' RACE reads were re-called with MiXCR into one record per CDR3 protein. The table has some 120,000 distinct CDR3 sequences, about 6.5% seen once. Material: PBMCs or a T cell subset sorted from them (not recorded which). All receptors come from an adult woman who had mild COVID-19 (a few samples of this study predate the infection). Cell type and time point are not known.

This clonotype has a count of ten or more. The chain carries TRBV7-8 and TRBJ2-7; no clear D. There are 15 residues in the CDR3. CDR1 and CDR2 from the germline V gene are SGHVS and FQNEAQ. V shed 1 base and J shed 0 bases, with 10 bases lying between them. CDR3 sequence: CASSLGLISSYEQYF. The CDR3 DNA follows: TGTGCCAGCAGCTTAGGGTTGATCAGCTCCTACGAGCAGTACTTC.

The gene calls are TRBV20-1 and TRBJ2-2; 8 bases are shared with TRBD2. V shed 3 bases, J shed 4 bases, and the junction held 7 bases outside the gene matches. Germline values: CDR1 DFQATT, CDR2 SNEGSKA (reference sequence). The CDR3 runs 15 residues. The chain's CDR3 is CSARAAGEITGELFF. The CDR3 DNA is TGCAGTGCTAGGGCAGCGGGAGAGATCACCGGGGAGCTGTTTTTT.

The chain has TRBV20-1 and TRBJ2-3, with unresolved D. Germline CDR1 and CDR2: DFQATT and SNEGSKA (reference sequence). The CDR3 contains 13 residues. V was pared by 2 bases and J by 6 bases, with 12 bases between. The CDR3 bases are TGCAGTGCTAGACCTAGTCCCCCGGATACGCAGTATTTT. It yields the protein CSARPSPPDTQYF.

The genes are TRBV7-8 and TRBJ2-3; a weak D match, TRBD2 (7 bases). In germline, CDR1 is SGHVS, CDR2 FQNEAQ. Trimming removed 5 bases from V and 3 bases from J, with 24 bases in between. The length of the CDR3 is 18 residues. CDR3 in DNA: TGTGCCAGCAGCCAATCCCCTGGGGGGGCAGGGGCTACAGATACGCAGTATTTT. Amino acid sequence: CASSQSPGGAGATDTQYF.

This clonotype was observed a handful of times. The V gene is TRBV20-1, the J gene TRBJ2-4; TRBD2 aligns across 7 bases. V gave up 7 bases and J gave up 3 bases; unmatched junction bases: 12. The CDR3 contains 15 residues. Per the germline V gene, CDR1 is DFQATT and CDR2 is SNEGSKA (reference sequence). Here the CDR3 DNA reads TGCAGTGGGGTAATGGGAGGGCCCGGCAAAAACATTCAGTACTTC. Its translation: CSGVMGGPGKNIQYF.

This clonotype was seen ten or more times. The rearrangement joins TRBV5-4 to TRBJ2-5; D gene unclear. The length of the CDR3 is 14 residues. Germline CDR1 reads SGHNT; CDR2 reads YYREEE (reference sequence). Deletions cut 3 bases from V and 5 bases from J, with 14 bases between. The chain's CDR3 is CASSSPTLGETQYF. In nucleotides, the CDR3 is TGTGCCAGCAGCTCACCGACTCTTGGTGAGACCCAGTACTTC.

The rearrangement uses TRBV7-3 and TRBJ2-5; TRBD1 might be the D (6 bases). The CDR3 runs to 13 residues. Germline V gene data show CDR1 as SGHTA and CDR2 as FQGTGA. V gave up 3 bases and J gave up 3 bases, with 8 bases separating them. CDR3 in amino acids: CASSFHREETQYF. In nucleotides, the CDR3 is TGTGCCAGCAGCTTCCACAGGGAAGAGACCCAGTACTTC.

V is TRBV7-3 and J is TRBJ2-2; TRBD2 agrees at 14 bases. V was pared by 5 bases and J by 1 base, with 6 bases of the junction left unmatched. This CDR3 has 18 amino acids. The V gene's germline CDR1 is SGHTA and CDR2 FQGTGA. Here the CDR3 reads CASSRPGTSGGNTGELFF. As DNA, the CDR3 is TGTGCCAGCAGCCGTCCCGGGACTAGCGGGGGGAACACCGGGGAGCTGTTTTTT.

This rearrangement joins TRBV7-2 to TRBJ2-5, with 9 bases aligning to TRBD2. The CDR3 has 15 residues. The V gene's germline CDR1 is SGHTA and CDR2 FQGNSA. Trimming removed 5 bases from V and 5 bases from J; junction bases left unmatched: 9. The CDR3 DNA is TGTGCCAGCAGCCGTCAGCGGGGGGCGGGCGAGACCCAGTACTTC. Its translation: CASSRQRGAGETQYF.

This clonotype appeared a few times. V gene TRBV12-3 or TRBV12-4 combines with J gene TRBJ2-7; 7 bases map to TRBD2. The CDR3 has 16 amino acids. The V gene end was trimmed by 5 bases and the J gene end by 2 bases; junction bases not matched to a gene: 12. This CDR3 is CASSLRTSSAPYEQYF. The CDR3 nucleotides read TGTGCCAGCAGTCTGCGGACTAGTTCGGCCCCCTACGAGCAGTACTTC.

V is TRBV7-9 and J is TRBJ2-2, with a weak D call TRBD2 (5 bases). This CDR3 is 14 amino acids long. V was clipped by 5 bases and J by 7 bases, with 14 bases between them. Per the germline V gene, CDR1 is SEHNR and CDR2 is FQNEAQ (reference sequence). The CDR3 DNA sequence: TGTGCCAGCAGCCACGGTCCCGGAGGCGGGGAGCTGTTTTTT. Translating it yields CASSHGPGGGELFF.

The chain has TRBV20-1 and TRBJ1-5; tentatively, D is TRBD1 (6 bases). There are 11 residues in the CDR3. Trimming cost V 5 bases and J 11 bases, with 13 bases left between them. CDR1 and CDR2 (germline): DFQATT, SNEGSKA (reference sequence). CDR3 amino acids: CSAFGQLAQHF. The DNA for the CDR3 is TGCAGTGCTTTCGGACAGTTAGCCCAGCATTTT.

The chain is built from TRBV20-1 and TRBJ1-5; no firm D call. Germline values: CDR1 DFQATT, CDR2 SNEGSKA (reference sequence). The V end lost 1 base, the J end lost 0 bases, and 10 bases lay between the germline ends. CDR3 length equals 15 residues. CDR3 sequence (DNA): TGCAGTGCTAGAGTTAGAGACAATAGCAATCAGCCCCAGCATTTT. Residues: CSARVRDNSNQPQHF.

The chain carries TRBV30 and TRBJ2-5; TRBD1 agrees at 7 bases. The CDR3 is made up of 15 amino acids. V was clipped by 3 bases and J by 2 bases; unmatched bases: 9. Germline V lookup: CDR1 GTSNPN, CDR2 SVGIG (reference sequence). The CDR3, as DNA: TGTGCCTGGAGGCCAATTACGGGACAGCAAGAGACCCAGTACTTC. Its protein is CAWRPITGQQETQYF.

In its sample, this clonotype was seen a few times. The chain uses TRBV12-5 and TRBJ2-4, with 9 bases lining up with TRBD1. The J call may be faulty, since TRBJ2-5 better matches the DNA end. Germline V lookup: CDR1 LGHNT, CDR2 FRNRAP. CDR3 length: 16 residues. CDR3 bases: TGTGCTAGTGGTTTGGTACTCTCCTCGACAGGGGGGACCCAGTACTTC. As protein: CASGLVLSSTGGTQYF.

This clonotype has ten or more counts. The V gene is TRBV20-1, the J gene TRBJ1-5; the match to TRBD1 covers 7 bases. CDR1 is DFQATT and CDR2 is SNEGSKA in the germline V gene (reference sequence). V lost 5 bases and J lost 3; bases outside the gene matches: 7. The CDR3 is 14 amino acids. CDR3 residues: CSAYRGFLNQPQHF. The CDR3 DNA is TGCAGTGCTTACAGGGGCTTTCTCAATCAGCCCCAGCATTTT.

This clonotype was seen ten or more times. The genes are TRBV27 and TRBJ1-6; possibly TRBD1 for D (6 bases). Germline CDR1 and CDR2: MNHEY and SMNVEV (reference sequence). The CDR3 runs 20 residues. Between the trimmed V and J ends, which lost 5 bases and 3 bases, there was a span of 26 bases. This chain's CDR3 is CASSLKGQRVGVIYNSPLHF. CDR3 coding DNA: TGTGCCAGCAGTCTAAAAGGACAGAGGGTAGGGGTCATCTATAATTCACCCCTCCACTTT.

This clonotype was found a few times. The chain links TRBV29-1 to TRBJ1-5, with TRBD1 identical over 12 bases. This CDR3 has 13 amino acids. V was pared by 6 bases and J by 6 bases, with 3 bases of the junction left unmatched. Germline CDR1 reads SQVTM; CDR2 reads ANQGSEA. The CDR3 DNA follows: TGCAGCGTAGGGGACAGGGGGCCTCAGCCCCAGCATTTT. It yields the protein CSVGDRGPQPQHF.

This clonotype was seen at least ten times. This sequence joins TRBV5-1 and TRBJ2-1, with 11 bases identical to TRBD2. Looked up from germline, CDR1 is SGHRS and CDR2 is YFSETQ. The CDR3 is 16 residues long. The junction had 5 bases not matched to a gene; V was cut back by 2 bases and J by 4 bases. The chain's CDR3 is CASSLPGLAVYNEQFF. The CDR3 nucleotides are TGCGCCAGCAGCTTACCGGGACTAGCGGTATACAATGAGCAGTTCTTC.

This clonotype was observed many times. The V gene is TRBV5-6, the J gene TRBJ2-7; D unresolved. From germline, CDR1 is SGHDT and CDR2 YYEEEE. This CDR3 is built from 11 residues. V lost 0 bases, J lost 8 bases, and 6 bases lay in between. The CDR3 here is CASSLEGQQYF. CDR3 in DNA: TGTGCCAGCAGCTTGGAGGGTCAGCAGTACTTC.